Given below is one TCR beta chain in context. Its antigen is unknown. Specified treatment: roughly ten-day PBMC culture with coronavirus spike peptide pools or control peptides (ViraFEST assay). This sample was taken from a study of vaccination and CD4 T cells after COVID-19. Whole-study context: Vaccinees got either two BNT162b2 doses or two mRNA-1273 doses. The post-COVID samples were taken a median approximately 95 days after diagnosis, anywhere from 35 to 161.

Researchers used the Oncomine TCR Beta short-read assay to sequence DNA from cultured CD4+ T cells. TCRdb re-derived calls from the PCR reads in MiXCR, one entry per CDR3 protein. Found here are 15,000 to 20,000 distinct CDR3 sequences, around 50% of them singletons; the top ten hold roughly 10%. Germline trimming cut 6 bases from V and 6 bases from J; bases unmatched to any gene: 11. Germline CDR1 reads DFQATT; CDR2 reads SNEGSKA (reference sequence). This CDR3 spans 15 amino acids. The study, taken as a whole, reports: Spike mono-reactive clones accounted for 304 of the 307 vaccine-specific clones found in convalescent patients.

This chain links TRBV20-1 with TRBJ2-3; 11 nucleotides agree with TRBD2. Specimen: CD4+ T cells from blood, cultured in vitro, collected before SARS-CoV-2 vaccination. The clonotype comes from a human donor who had recovered from COVID-19. CDR3 loop: CSANELAGVSDTQYF. CDR3 sequence (DNA): TGCAGTGCAAACGAACTAGCGGGAGTTTCGGATACGCAGTATTTT.